This TCR beta chain was obtained from a study of technical replicates of blood from several donors. Sequenced by immunoSEQ multiplex PCR; TCRdb stores in-frame clones only, minus some. The sample lists around 67,000 clones, roughly 96% seen once, with less than 0.25% in the top ten. Trimming at V came to 4 bases and at J to 6 bases, leaving 8 bases not matched to a gene. This CDR3 spans 15 amino acids. Germline assignment: CDR1 WNHNN and CDR2 SYGVQD (reference sequence). Sequencing used T cells isolated from PBMCs. This clonotype was obtained from a human donor in good health. This sequence joins TRBV10-1 and TRBJ2-2, with 7 bases identical to TRBD2. In nucleotides, the CDR3 is TGCGCCAGCAGTGGCGGGAGTAGGATCGCCGGGGAGCTGTTTTTT. Amino acids: CASSGGSRIAGELFF.